This T cell receptor beta chain was sequenced during a study of T cells in Graves' hyperthyroidism and ophthalmopathy. Study as a whole: Once the initial diagnosis was made, peripheral blood was obtained before any treatment.

Patients showing uncontrolled infection, other autoimmune disease, pregnancy or lactation were ineligible. RNA transcripts were the template for amplifying TCR beta CDR3 regions. TCR CDR3 regions were first amplified by RT-PCR with HTBI primers. In TCRdb, the multiplex PCR reads were re-called with MiXCR into one record per CDR3 protein. The data show around 300,000 distinct CDR3 sequences, less than 30% seen once. The germline V gene encodes CDR1 MNHNS and CDR2 SASEGT. CDR3 length equals 14 residues. Turning to this clonotype: Relative to the germline gene, one junction end is altered; a read error may explain this.

Sequenced sample: blood. The chain carries TRBV6-1 and TRBJ1-2; unclear D gene. This clonotype was sampled from a middle-aged man with Graves' hyperthyroidism that later progressed to Graves' ophthalmopathy. Here the CDR3 reads CATSDSGPNYGYTF. CDR3 nucleotides: TGTGCCACCAGTGATTCCGGGCCAAACTATGGCTACACCTTC.